This T cell receptor beta chain was identified in a study of T cells after yellow fever vaccination. TCRdb analysed the 5' RACE reads with MiXCR anew, one entry per CDR3 protein. The sample lists 500,000 to 550,000 distinct CDR3 sequences; just over 20% were seen once. Study conclusions and caveats: Although the secondary response was weaker, it peaked faster, at day 5 versus 15.

Germline V gene data show CDR1 as SGHVS and CDR2 as FNYEAQ. This CDR3 is built from 14 residues. Trimming left V 1 base short and J 2 bases short, with 7 bases between. Points on this clonotype: Its antigen remains unidentified.

The V gene is TRBV7-6, the J gene TRBJ2-3; D uncertain. This sample comprised PBMCs, obtained roughly 20 days after the first yellow fever vaccination. The receptor's source is a man aged 18 to 30 who received the YFV17D yellow fever vaccine. CDR3 bases: TGTGCCAGCAGCTTAGAGCCAATCACAGATACGCAGTATTTT. Its protein is CASSLEPITDTQYF.